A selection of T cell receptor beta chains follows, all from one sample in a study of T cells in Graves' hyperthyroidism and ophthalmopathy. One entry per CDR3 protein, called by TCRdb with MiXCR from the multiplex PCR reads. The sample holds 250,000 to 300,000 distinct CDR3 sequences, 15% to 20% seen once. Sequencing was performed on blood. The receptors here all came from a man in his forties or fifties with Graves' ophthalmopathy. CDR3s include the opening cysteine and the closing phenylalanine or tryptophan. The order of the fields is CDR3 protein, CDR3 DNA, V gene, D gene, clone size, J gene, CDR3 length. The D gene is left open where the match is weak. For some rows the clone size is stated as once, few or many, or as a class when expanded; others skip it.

CDR3 protein: CSAGSIAVSYSYEQYF
CDR3 DNA: TGCAGTGCTGGCTCCATAGCGGTTTCCTACTCCTACGAGCAGTACTTC
V gene: TRBV20-1
D gene: .
clone size: few
J gene: TRBJ2-7
CDR3 length: 16

CDR3 protein: CASSPGGYEQYF
CDR3 DNA: TGTGCCAGCAGCCCAGGGGGCTACGAGCAGTACTTC
V gene: TRBV18
D gene: TRBD1
clone size: many
J gene: TRBJ2-7
CDR3 length: 12

CDR3 protein: CSARDGGQGVGKLFF
CDR3 DNA: TGCAGTGCTAGAGATGGAGGACAGGGAGTCGGAAAACTGTTTTTT
V gene: TRBV20-1
D gene: TRBD1
clone size: .
J gene: TRBJ1-4
CDR3 length: 15

CDR3 protein: CASSPGGAGELFF
CDR3 DNA: TGTGCCAGCAGTCCCGGGGGGGCCGGGGAGCTGTTTTTT
V gene: TRBV12-3/TRBV12-4
D gene: TRBD2
clone size: few
J gene: TRBJ2-2
CDR3 length: 13

CDR3 protein: CASSLDRGGPSRETQYF
CDR3 DNA: TGTGCCAGCAGCTTAGATCGAGGAGGGCCGTCCCGGGAGACCCAGTACTTC
V gene: TRBV11-3
D gene: .
clone size: many
J gene: TRBJ2-5
CDR3 length: 17

CDR3 protein: CSASPGPTGVGEKLFF
CDR3 DNA: TGCAGTGCTAGCCCGGGGCCTACAGGGGTTGGGGAAAAACTGTTTTTT
V gene: TRBV20-1
D gene: TRBD1
clone size: many
J gene: TRBJ1-4
CDR3 length: 16

CDR3 protein: CSATTSTEAFF
CDR3 DNA: TGCAGTGCAACTACTAGCACTGAAGCTTTCTTT
V gene: TRBV20-1
D gene: .
clone size: few
J gene: TRBJ1-1
CDR3 length: 11

CDR3 protein: CASSLDLTGTSTDTQYF
CDR3 DNA: TGTGCCAGCAGCTTAGATCTGACGGGGACTAGCACAGATACGCAGTATTTT
V gene: TRBV7-9
D gene: .
clone size: many
J gene: TRBJ2-3
CDR3 length: 17

CDR3 protein: CASSLGGLAGVTSTQYF
CDR3 DNA: TGTGCCAGCAGCTTAGGTGGACTAGCGGGTGTCACAAGTACGCAGTATTTT
V gene: TRBV7-3
D gene: TRBD2
clone size: many
J gene: TRBJ2-3
CDR3 length: 17

CDR3 protein: CASSQHRGNEQFF
CDR3 DNA: TGTGCCAGCAGCCAACACAGGGGCAATGAGCAGTTCTTC
V gene: TRBV14
D gene: TRBD1
clone size: few
J gene: TRBJ2-1
CDR3 length: 13

CDR3 protein: CASSFPGKLSEQYF
CDR3 DNA: TGTGCCAGCAGTTTCCCGGGGAAACTGAGCGAGCAGTACTTC
V gene: TRBV28
D gene: .
clone size: many
J gene: TRBJ2-7
CDR3 length: 14

CDR3 protein: CASSQETYTDTQYF
CDR3 DNA: TGCGCCAGCAGCCAAGAGACTTACACAGATACGCAGTATTTT
V gene: TRBV4-1
D gene: .
clone size: .
J gene: TRBJ2-3
CDR3 length: 14

CDR3 protein: CASGGQNNSPLHF
CDR3 DNA: TGTGCCAGCGGCGGGCAGAATAATTCACCCCTCCACTTT
V gene: TRBV6-1
D gene: .
clone size: .
J gene: TRBJ1-6
CDR3 length: 13

CDR3 protein: CATSRDLRQGTIRNTF
CDR3 DNA: TGTGCCACCAGCAGAGATCTTAGACAGGGGACGATCCGAAACACCTTC
V gene: TRBV15
D gene: TRBD1
clone size: .
J gene: TRBJ1-2
CDR3 length: 16

CDR3 protein: CSARDRSIYEQYF
CDR3 DNA: TGCAGTGCTAGAGATCGCTCTATATACGAGCAGTACTTC
V gene: TRBV20-1
D gene: .
clone size: .
J gene: TRBJ2-7
CDR3 length: 13

CDR3 protein: CASSQVRAGGTDTQYF
CDR3 DNA: TGTGCCAGCAGCCAAGTCCGTGCAGGAGGCACAGATACGCAGTATTTT
V gene: TRBV3-1
D gene: .
clone size: many
J gene: TRBJ2-3
CDR3 length: 16

CDR3 protein: CSASGSYEQYF
CDR3 DNA: TGCAGTGCTAGCGGGTCCTACGAGCAGTACTTC
V gene: TRBV20-1
D gene: .
clone size: few
J gene: TRBJ2-7
CDR3 length: 11

CDR3 protein: CASSLVRTSGAGELFF
CDR3 DNA: TGTGCCAGCAGCTTAGTCAGGACTAGCGGGGCCGGGGAGCTGTTTTTT
V gene: TRBV11-2
D gene: TRBD2
clone size: many
J gene: TRBJ2-2
CDR3 length: 16

CDR3 protein: CASSQRANVLTF
CDR3 DNA: TGTGCCAGCTCTCAGAGGGCCAACGTCCTGACTTTC
V gene: TRBV12-3/TRBV12-4
D gene: .
clone size: .
J gene: TRBJ2-6
CDR3 length: 12

CDR3 protein: CASRQTGTSNEKLFF
CDR3 DNA: TGTGCCAGCAGACAAACGGGAACCTCGAATGAAAAACTGTTTTTT
V gene: TRBV2
D gene: .
clone size: .
J gene: TRBJ1-4
CDR3 length: 15

CDR3 protein: CASSVADSGKLFF
CDR3 DNA: TGTGCCAGCAGCGTAGCTGACAGCGGAAAACTGTTTTTT
V gene: TRBV9
D gene: .
clone size: .
J gene: TRBJ1-4
CDR3 length: 13

CDR3 protein: CATRALTDTQYF
CDR3 DNA: TGTGCCACCAGAGCGCTTACAGATACGCAGTATTTT
V gene: TRBV15
D gene: .
clone size: .
J gene: TRBJ2-3
CDR3 length: 12

CDR3 protein: CSARDYYRGYNEQFF
CDR3 DNA: TGCAGTGCTAGAGACTACTACCGGGGATACAATGAGCAGTTCTTC
V gene: TRBV20-1
D gene: .
clone size: .
J gene: TRBJ2-1
CDR3 length: 15

CDR3 protein: CGIAQAYEQYF
CDR3 DNA: TGCGGGATAGCGCAGGCCTACGAGCAGTACTTC
V gene: TRBV20-1
D gene: .
clone size: many
J gene: TRBJ2-7
CDR3 length: 11

CDR3 protein: CASAFSTEAFF
CDR3 DNA: TGTGCCAGCGCCTTTTCTACTGAAGCTTTCTTT
V gene: TRBV6-1
D gene: .
clone size: .
J gene: TRBJ1-1
CDR3 length: 11

CDR3 protein: CSAKNSDGQPQHF
CDR3 DNA: TGCAGTGCCAAAAACAGTGACGGTCAGCCCCAGCATTTT
V gene: TRBV20-1
D gene: .
clone size: .
J gene: TRBJ1-5
CDR3 length: 13

CDR3 protein: CASSTGTRSTDTQYF
CDR3 DNA: TGTGCCAGCAGCACCGGGACTAGGAGCACAGATACGCAGTATTTT
V gene: TRBV2
D gene: TRBD2
clone size: many
J gene: TRBJ2-3
CDR3 length: 15

CDR3 protein: CASSQTRTQETQYF
CDR3 DNA: TGTGCCAGCTCACAAACGAGGACACAAGAGACCCAGTACTTC
V gene: TRBV18
D gene: .
clone size: few
J gene: TRBJ2-5
CDR3 length: 14

CDR3 protein: CASSQESVGGPVYGYTF
CDR3 DNA: TGCGCCAGCAGCCAAGAATCGGTAGGGGGTCCCGTCTATGGCTACACCTTC
V gene: TRBV4-1
D gene: .
clone size: .
J gene: TRBJ1-2
CDR3 length: 17

CDR3 protein: CATSDFVGQETQYF
CDR3 DNA: TGTGCCACCAGTGATTTTGTCGGGCAAGAGACCCAGTACTTC
V gene: TRBV24-1
D gene: .
clone size: .
J gene: TRBJ2-5
CDR3 length: 14

CDR3 protein: CASSLGTAGAYEQYF
CDR3 DNA: TGTGCCAGCAGCTTGGGGACAGCCGGGGCTTACGAGCAGTACTTC
V gene: TRBV5-6
D gene: .
clone size: few
J gene: TRBJ2-7
CDR3 length: 15

CDR3 protein: CASSSPGTPSYEQYF
CDR3 DNA: TGTGCCAGTAGTTCGCCCGGGACGCCCTCCTACGAGCAGTACTTC
V gene: TRBV19
D gene: .
clone size: few
J gene: TRBJ2-7
CDR3 length: 15

CDR3 protein: CSAADRGGTQYF
CDR3 DNA: TGCAGTGCCGCAGACCGCGGTGGGACCCAGTACTTC
V gene: TRBV20-1
D gene: .
clone size: .
J gene: TRBJ2-5
CDR3 length: 12

CDR3 protein: CASSYRAGRTGNTIYF
CDR3 DNA: TGTGCCAGCAGTTACAGGGCAGGGAGGACTGGAAACACCATATATTTT
V gene: TRBV6-5
D gene: .
clone size: few
J gene: TRBJ1-3
CDR3 length: 16

CDR3 protein: CASSPIGQRSYNEQFF
CDR3 DNA: TGTGCCAGCAGCCCCATAGGACAGAGGTCCTACAATGAGCAGTTCTTC
V gene: TRBV7-6
D gene: .
clone size: many
J gene: TRBJ2-1
CDR3 length: 16

CDR3 protein: CASSYFGQTNQPQHF
CDR3 DNA: TGTGCCAGCAGTTACTTCGGACAGACTAATCAGCCCCAGCATTTT
V gene: TRBV6-2/TRBV6-3
D gene: .
clone size: many
J gene: TRBJ1-5
CDR3 length: 15

CDR3 protein: CSARDWGGRDGYTF
CDR3 DNA: TGCAGTGCTAGAGATTGGGGGGGCAGGGATGGCTACACCTTC
V gene: TRBV20-1
D gene: .
clone size: many
J gene: TRBJ1-2
CDR3 length: 14

CDR3 protein: CASRLAGEQTQYF
CDR3 DNA: TGTGCCAGCAGACTAGCGGGAGAACAGACCCAGTACTTC
V gene: TRBV2
D gene: TRBD2
clone size: many
J gene: TRBJ2-5
CDR3 length: 13

CDR3 protein: CASSHPLALAGSYEQYF
CDR3 DNA: TGTGCCAGCAGCCATCCCCTGGCCCTAGCGGGGTCCTACGAGCAGTACTTC
V gene: TRBV4-2
D gene: TRBD2
clone size: few
J gene: TRBJ2-7
CDR3 length: 17